This TCR beta chain was obtained from a study of beta chain features in type 1 diabetes. Overall study context: The study found patients and healthy donors alike in age, gender and cell yields. Whole-study results and caveats: In all four CD4+ subsets, TCRB CDR3 length was significantly, moderately reduced in type 1 diabetes.

Germline CDR1 and CDR2: MGHRA and YSYEKL. The CDR3 extends over 13 amino acids. Turning to this clone: No antigen is known for it. An end of the junction does not agree with germline; a read error may underlie this.

The whole isolated RNA underwent reverse transcription, so sequencing captured expressed TCRB transcripts. This table comes from immunoSEQ multiplex PCR, and its TCRdb copy is limited to in-frame clones, with some not included. The table includes 250,000 to 300,000 clones, about 23% detected once. The sequence was obtained from a woman aged 30 to 39 with type 1 diabetes. The V call is TRBV4-1, the J call TRBJ1-2; a possible D gene is TRBD1 (5 bases). Material: naive CD4+ T cells from blood. This CDR3 is CASSQNGPGRTFF. The CDR3 coding sequence is TGCGCCAGCAGCCAAAATGGTCCCGGAAGGACATTCTTC.